This T cell receptor beta chain came from a study of OX40 agonist ivuxolimab in advanced cancers. Findings and limits, study-wide: In the expanded peripheral T cells, antigen specificity was never determined. Clonal expansion among partial responders at 0.1-3.0 mg/kg ranked near the lowest.

Patients had blood sampled at baseline and again on cycle 4 day 1 and cycle 7 day 1. Clones were read by immunoSEQ multiplex PCR, and TCRdb kept only the in-frame ones, dropping some. The profile covers 40,000 or so clones, with more than 85% appearing a single time and roughly a fifth taken by the ten largest. On this clone itself: Its antigen is not known.

The material was CD4+ or CD8+ T cells sorted from blood, obtained in a trial of the OX40 agonist ivuxolimab. This TCR came from an adult with an advanced solid tumor such as melanoma, head and neck, liver or kidney cancer.

The CDR3 nucleotides read TGTGCCAGCAGCTCCGGGATTTATGAGCAGTTCTTC. Its translation: CASSSGIYEQFF. This chain uses TRBV7-9 with TRBJ2-1; maybe TRBD2 (5 bases). Germline values: CDR1 SEHNR, CDR2 FQNEAQ (reference sequence). This CDR3 comprises 12 residues. Deletions cut 4 bases from V and 8 bases from J, with 9 bases between.